This TCR beta chain is from a study of somatic mutations in cytotoxic T cells in rheumatoid arthritis (dated by TCRdb to about 2017). About the study as a whole: Before any treatment started and right after they were diagnosed, patients gave peripheral blood samples (roughly 31 ml EDTA). In newly diagnosed rheumatoid arthritis without treatment, the study examined if expanded CD8+ T-cell clones harbor somatic mutations, relying on TCRB deep sequencing to characterize clonality. The median ages of the patient and control groups were essentially identical. For 55 to 70 rheumatoid arthritis patients and 20 healthy controls, TCRB deep sequencing was carried out. Some T-cell populations stained with V beta antibodies were sorted by flow on a FACSAria II or Sony SH800 to nearly 100% purity, with sorted V beta1+ cells additionally subjected to TCRB sequencing.

The immunoSEQ assay was applied to genomic DNA for TCRB CDR3 sequencing. The published analysis was carried out like this. Published virus-specific TCRB sequences were compared with patient CD8+ clones larger than 1%, and only a few matches were found. Analyses were restricted to productive TCRB rearrangements. Clonality was expressed as a Shannon entropy-based productive clonality index, with each clone defined by a unique TCRB CDR3 sequence. Repertoire overlap between two samples was calculated from the template counts of each clone relative to total templates per sample. Flow cytometry-measured V-gene usage correlated with V-gene usage from TCRB sequencing, with a Spearman r of about 0.65. TCRdb provides this immuneACCESS table in a form limited to in-frame rearrangements. Some clones are lacking; in checked studies, under half of them reflect an unresolved V gene, and why the rest are absent is not known. V, J and clone size are those of that table, while D and trimming were read from the DNA. Present in this sample are some 15,000 clones, roughly 80% of which were seen just once. The ten largest clones take up about 10% of the sample.

The study at large found these results: The slight underrepresentation of TRBV07 in patients was not corrected for multiple comparisons. In about an eighth of the roughly 65 patients, more than 20% of CD8+ cells belonged to the largest CD8+ clone, while several identical CD8+ TCRB sequences were shared between blood and synovial fluid. In patients, CD8+ clonality rose with age (Spearman r ~ 0.52), which was not the case in healthy controls. There was no significant difference in CD8+ T-cell clonality between rheumatoid arthritis patients and age-matched healthy controls. The antigen targets of the expanded CD8+ clones were unknown, and absence from virus-specific databases did not rule out viral specificity.

On an AutoMACS, CD4+ and CD8+ cells were isolated via positive magnetic bead selection, and their purity was verified by flow cytometry. Initial screening for clonal expansions relied on flow cytometry with a TCR V beta antibody panel, after which sorted CD8+ fractions underwent TCRB deep sequencing for characterization. Ficoll-Paque PLUS density gradient separation was used to isolate peripheral blood mononuclear cells. Using Nucleospin Tissue or Tissue XS kits, DNA was extracted from CD4-enriched, CD8-enriched or PBMC samples, with quantification by a Qubit 2.0 fluorometer. Note on this clone: It has no known antigen specificity. One base away there is no much larger clone; base qualities are not given.

Its CDR3 holds 13 amino acids, cysteine through phenylalanine. Just the 39-base CDR3 DNA is kept, in frame starting at base 1. Clipping removes 6 bases from V and 2 bases from J, with 3 as the unmatched junction base count. CDR1 and CDR2, per the germline V gene, are SQVTM and ANQGSEA. This sequence uses TRBV29-1 and TRBJ2-2; the central 7 bases match TRBD1. This clonotype was sampled from an adult with rheumatoid arthritis. The sequenced sample was CD8+ T cells sorted from blood. The DNA sequence reads TGCAGCGTGGGGACAGTTAACACCGGGGAGCTGTTTTTT. It translates to CSVGTVNTGELFF.